Presented here are 14 T cell receptor beta chains from one specimen sequenced in a study of breast tumors, draining lymph nodes, adjacent tissues. TCRdb redid the calling of the multiplex PCR reads with MiXCR, one entry per CDR3 protein. This sample carries more than 85,000 distinct CDR3 sequences, roughly 20% of them seen once, and the ten largest clones take under 1.5%. Breast cancer patients provided tissue from their axillary draining lymph nodes. The sample comprised axillary lymph node tissue. These receptors were collected from a female donor with breast cancer. Some clones in this sample may be carry-over from other donors' samples.

This clonotype was observed many times. V gene TRBV30 combines with J gene TRBJ1-3; no definite D call. V was trimmed by 2 bases and J by 0 bases, leaving 11 bases between them. Germline V CDR1 and CDR2: GTSNPN, SVGIG (reference sequence). The CDR3 extends over 15 amino acids. CDR3 loop: CAWSRTFTSGNTIYF. The CDR3 DNA reads TGTGCCTGGAGTCGGACTTTTACCTCTGGAAACACCATATATTTT. Based on the CDR3 plus reference TRBV30 and TRBJ1-3, the full variable domain is SQTIHQWPATLVQPVGSPLSLECTVEGTSNPNLYWYRQAAGRGLQLLFYSVGIGQISSEVPQNLSASRPQDRQFILSSKKLLLSDSGFYLCAWSRTFTSGNTIYFGEGSWLTVV.

This clonotype has at least ten counts. The chain combines TRBV4-1 with TRBJ1-5; maybe TRBD1 (6 bases). The CDR3 covers 17 residues. V lost 5 bases, J lost 0 bases, and 17 bases lay in between. Germline CDR1 MGHRA, CDR2 YSYEKL. The CDR3 sequence is CASSDRTRGGSNQPQHF. The DNA of the CDR3 is TGCGCCAGCAGCGATCGGACAAGGGGGGGTAGCAATCAGCCCCAGCATTTT.

This clonotype showed up many times. This chain uses TRBV5-1 with TRBJ2-7, with D possibly TRBD2 on 6 matching bases. The CDR3 extends over 14 amino acids. Germline CDR1 SGHRS, CDR2 YFSETQ. Trimming removed 6 bases at V and 3 bases at J, with 16 bases between. CDR3 DNA sequence: TGCGCCAGCACTTTCGGCGGGACCTACTACGAGCAGTACTTC. This encodes CASTFGGTYYEQYF. The full variable domain, with the rest looked up from reference TRBV5-1 and TRBJ2-7, is KAGVTQTPRYLIKTRGQQVTLSCSPISGHRSVSWYQQTPGQGLQFLFEYFSETQRNKGNFPGRFSGRQFSNSRSEMNVSTLELGDSALYLCASTFGGTYYEQYFGPGTRLTVT.

Worth noting for this clonotype: This CDR3 is missing its conserved last phenylalanine or tryptophan, likely due to a read error. J is TRBJ1-2 and V is TRBV19; D is uncertain. Trimming took 4 bases from V and 7 from J, leaving 19 bases between them. This CDR3 is built from 15 residues. Germline CDR1 is LNHDA and CDR2 is SQIVND (reference sequence). The CDR3 spells CASSKMDGASGGYTL. As DNA, the CDR3 is TGTGCCAGTAGTAAAATGGACGGTGCGTCGGGTGGCTACACCCTC.

This clonotype appeared many times. The chain uses TRBV6-6 and TRBJ1-2, with 9 bases lining up with TRBD1. The germline gives CDR1 MNHNY, CDR2 SVGAGI (reference sequence). The V and J ends lost 6 bases and 6 bases, in that order; junction bases with no gene match: 11. CDR3 size: 15 residues. The CDR3: CASREATGGLHGYTF. In DNA form, the CDR3 reads TGTGCCAGCAGAGAAGCTACAGGGGGCTTACATGGCTACACCTTC.

The V call is TRBV12-3 or TRBV12-4, the J call TRBJ1-1; D gene unclear. The CDR3 has 14 amino acids. V lost 1 base and J 1 base, leaving 7 bases between the germline ends. The CDR3, as DNA: TGTGCCAGCAGTTTAGTGACCGCGAACACTGAAGCTTTCTTT. It yields the protein CASSLVTANTEAFF.

Note on this clonotype: Possible read error: a much larger clone is one base away. V gene TRBV5-4 combines with J gene TRBJ1-2; TRBD1 is a possible D gene (5 bases). V lost 0 bases to trimming and J lost 6 bases, with 9 bases between them. Germline V gene data show CDR1 as SGHNT and CDR2 as YYREEE (reference sequence). The CDR3 is 13 residues long. CDR3 in amino acids: CASSLGGDDGYTF. CDR3 nucleotide sequence: TGTGCCAGCAGCTTGGGAGGGGATGATGGCTACACCTTC.

CDR3 amino acids: CASSEPSRSSYNEQFF. CDR3 in DNA: TGCGCCAGCAGTGAACCCAGCAGGAGCTCCTACAATGAGCAGTTCTTC. This chain links TRBV10-2 with TRBJ2-1; no clear D gene. The length of the CDR3 is 16 residues. CDR1 and CDR2 (germline): WSHSY, SAAADI. V was clipped by 3 bases and J by 0 bases, with 12 bases between them.

The rearrangement uses TRBV5-1 and TRBJ1-4, with D hard to call. The germline V and J ends were trimmed by 4 bases and 4 bases, with 17 bases remaining between them. The V gene's germline CDR1 is SGHRS and CDR2 YFSETQ. The CDR3 contains 16 residues. As DNA, the CDR3 is TGCGCCAGCAGCCTCCGGCCCCGAAACTATAATGAAAAACTGTTTTTT. Amino acids: CASSLRPRNYNEKLFF.

This clonotype was detected ten times or more. The chain is built from TRBV13 and TRBJ2-3; D assignment may be TRBD1 or TRBD2 (5 bases each). The V end lost 5 bases, the J end lost 5 bases, and 17 bases lay between the germline ends. The CDR3 totals 15 residues. Germline values: CDR1 PRHDT, CDR2 FYEKMQ (reference sequence). The CDR3 spells CASSIGTAVGDTQYF. The DNA of the CDR3 is TGTGCCAGCAGCATCGGGACCGCCGTAGGAGATACGCAGTATTTT.

This clonotype was seen ten or more times. The chain joins TRBV6-5 to TRBJ2-7; D may be TRBD2 (6 bases). V shed 5 bases and J shed 9 bases, with 17 bases lying between them. CDR1 and CDR2 (germline): MNHEY, SVGAGI. The CDR3 loop spans 13 amino acids. The CDR3 here is CASSTPGVLTQYF. The CDR3 DNA is TGTGCCAGCAGTACCCCGGGGGTCTTGACGCAGTACTTC.

V gene TRBV4-1 combines with J gene TRBJ2-1, with 14 positions matching TRBD2. With 0 bases clipped from V and 8 bases from J, the junction kept 3 bases outside the gene matches. The CDR3 loop spans 16 amino acids. The V gene's germline CDR1 is MGHRA and CDR2 YSYEKL. The CDR3 nucleotides are TGCGCCAGCAGCCAAGATGGACTAGCGGGAGGCTATGAGCAGTTCTTC. This gives the protein CASSQDGLAGGYEQFF.

This clonotype was observed many times. The chain couples TRBV30 to TRBJ2-5; tentative D call: TRBD2 (6 bases). Germline V gives CDR1 GTSNPN, CDR2 SVGIG (reference sequence). The CDR3 covers 13 residues. V shed 3 bases and J shed 5 bases, with 13 bases lying between them. The CDR3 region is CAWSDGSRETQYF. The DNA of the CDR3 is TGTGCCTGGAGCGACGGGAGTAGGGAGACCCAGTACTTC.

This chain uses TRBV28 with TRBJ1-5; D not resolved. CDR3 length: 12 residues. Trimming shortened V by 3 bases and J by 7 bases, and 7 bases separated the two germline ends. Germline CDR1 and CDR2: MDHEN and SYDVKM. CDR3: CASSFLYQPQHF. CDR3 in DNA: TGTGCCAGCAGTTTTTTGTACCAGCCCCAGCATTTT.